Each of the 7 T cell receptor beta chains below was sequenced from the same sample in a study of response to subunit inactivated influenza vaccine. TCRdb reprocessed the RT-PCR reads via MiXCR and lists one record per CDR3 protein. The sample holds hundreds of thousands of distinct CDR3 sequences; 13% are singletons and the top ten take about 12%. The sample was PBMCs from blood, taken 35 to 45 days after vaccination. These receptors came from a middle-aged man who received an inactivated influenza vaccine.

This clonotype was counted ten times or more. The V and J genes are TRBV28 and TRBJ2-1, with D maybe TRBD2 (5 bases). V was cut by 7 bases and J by 5 bases, with 18 bases left in between. CDR3 length: 15 amino acids. In germline, CDR1 is MDHEN, CDR2 SYDVKM. The CDR3 protein is CASISYQRLNNEQFF. Here the CDR3 DNA reads TGTGCCAGCATCTCTTACCAGCGGTTGAACAATGAGCAGTTCTTC.

This clonotype was seen a handful of times. The chain carries TRBV20-1 and TRBJ2-2, with 7 nucleotides matching TRBD1. Trimming cost V 3 bases and J 8 bases; bases outside gene matches: 12. Germline lookup yields CDR1 DFQATT and CDR2 SNEGSKA (reference sequence). The CDR3 has 15 amino acids. The CDR3: CSASVGTAVSGELFF. Here the CDR3 DNA reads TGCAGTGCTAGTGTTGGGACAGCAGTTTCAGGGGAGCTGTTTTTT.

In its sample, this clonotype was seen a few times. The rearrangement joins TRBV6-1 to TRBJ2-1; 10 bases match TRBD1. This CDR3 has 15 residues. Germline-derived CDR1 and CDR2 are MNHNS and SASEGT. The trim removed 6 bases at V and 9 bases at J, leaving 11 bases unmatched. DNA for the CDR3: TGTGCCAGCAGCCTAGGACAGGGGGGCCGTAGTGAGCAGTTCTTC. It specifies CASSLGQGGRSEQFF.

This clonotype appeared a few times. This chain links TRBV25-1 with TRBJ1-5; tentative D call: TRBD1 (6 bases). The V and J ends lost 2 bases and 9 bases respectively, with 14 bases between them. This CDR3 region has 14 residues. Germline V gives CDR1 MGHDK, CDR2 SYGVNS. As DNA, the CDR3 is TGTGCCAGCAGTGAAACAGGGCGTAATGGGCCCCAGCATTTT. This gives the protein CASSETGRNGPQHF.

V gene TRBV5-1 combines with J gene TRBJ2-3, with 7 bases lining up with TRBD2. This CDR3 spans 15 amino acids. V lost 2 bases, J lost 0 bases, and 3 bases stayed unmatched. Germline V gives CDR1 SGHRS, CDR2 YFSETQ. CDR3 amino acids: CASSLAGKSTDTQYF. CDR3 sequence (DNA): TGCGCCAGCAGCTTAGCGGGAAAGAGCACAGATACGCAGTATTTT.

Regarding this clonotype: The junction departs from germline at one end; a sequencing error may be responsible. CDR3: CASTEGDAAKYGYTF. CDR3 DNA: TGTGCCAGCACCGAGGGGGATGCGGCTAAATATGGCTACACCTTC. The rearrangement joins TRBV9 to TRBJ1-2; weak D call: TRBD1 (6 bases). CDR1 SGDLS and CDR2 YYNGEE come from the germline V gene. The CDR3 consists of 15 residues.

The J gene is TRBJ1-2, the V gene TRBV27; TRBD1 matches 8 bases. Germline CDR1 MNHEY, CDR2 SMNVEV (reference sequence). V lost 3 bases to trimming and J lost 8 bases; unmatched junction nucleotides: 5. The CDR3 is 13 amino acids. CDR3: CASSFRGREGYTF. Here the CDR3 DNA reads TGTGCCAGCAGTTTCAGGGGGCGGGAGGGCTACACCTTC.